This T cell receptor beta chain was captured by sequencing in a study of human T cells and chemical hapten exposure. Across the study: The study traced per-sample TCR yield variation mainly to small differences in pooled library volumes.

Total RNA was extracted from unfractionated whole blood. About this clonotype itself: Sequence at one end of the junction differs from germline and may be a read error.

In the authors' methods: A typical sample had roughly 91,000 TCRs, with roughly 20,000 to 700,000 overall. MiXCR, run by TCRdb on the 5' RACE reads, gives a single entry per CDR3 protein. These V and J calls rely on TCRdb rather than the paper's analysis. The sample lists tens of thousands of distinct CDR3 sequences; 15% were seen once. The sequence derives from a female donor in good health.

CDR3: CASSLLGDNVLTF. As DNA, the CDR3 is TGTGCCAGCAGTTTACTGGGGGACAACGTCCTGACTTTC. This chain links TRBV27 with TRBJ2-6; D is perhaps TRBD1 or TRBD2 (5 bases each). The CDR3 length is 13 residues. CDR1 MNHEY and CDR2 SMNVEV come from the germline V gene (reference sequence).